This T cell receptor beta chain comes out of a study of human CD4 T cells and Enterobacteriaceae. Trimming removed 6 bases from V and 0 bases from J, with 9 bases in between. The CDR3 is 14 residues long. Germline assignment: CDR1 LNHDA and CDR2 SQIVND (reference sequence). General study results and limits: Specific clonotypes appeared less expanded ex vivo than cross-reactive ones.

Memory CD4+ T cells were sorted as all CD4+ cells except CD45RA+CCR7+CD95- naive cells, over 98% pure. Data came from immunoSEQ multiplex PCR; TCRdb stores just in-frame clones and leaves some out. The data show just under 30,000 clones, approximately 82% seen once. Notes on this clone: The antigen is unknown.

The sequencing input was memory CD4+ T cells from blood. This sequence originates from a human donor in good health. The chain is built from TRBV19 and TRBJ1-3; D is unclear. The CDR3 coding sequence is TGTGCCAGTAGGGTCGGCCTCTCTGGAAACACCATATATTTT. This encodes CASRVGLSGNTIYF.